These 32 T cell receptor beta chains came from one sample sequenced in a study of CD8 T cells in ankylosing spondylitis. One entry per CDR3 protein results from TCRdb running MiXCR on the 5' RACE reads. The sample has 250,000 or so distinct CDR3 sequences; 18% are singletons. Sequenced: blood, either unsorted or a sorted T cell fraction (not recorded which). These receptors came from a male donor with ankylosing spondylitis or in good health (not recorded which).

This clonotype showed up just once. V gene TRBV6-1 combines with J gene TRBJ2-5; D is possibly TRBD2 (5 bases). CDR1 and CDR2 from the germline V gene are MNHNS and SASEGT. The length of the CDR3 is 14 residues. V was trimmed by 6 bases and J by 0 bases, leaving 11 bases between them. CDR3 in amino acids: CASRGAGDQETQYF. Written as DNA, the CDR3 is TGTGCCAGCAGGGGTGCCGGGGACCAAGAGACCCAGTACTTC.

The table lists this clonotype with a few counts. This chain links TRBV12-3 or TRBV12-4 with TRBJ2-7; TRBD1 matches at 11 bases. V was clipped by 4 bases and J by 3 bases; unmatched bases: 5. The CDR3 consists of 15 residues. In DNA form, the CDR3 reads TGTGCCAGCAGTTCAGGGACAGGGGGGTACTACGAGCAGTACTTC. Translation gives CASSSGTGGYYEQYF.

This clonotype occurred a few times. V is TRBV24-1 and J is TRBJ2-1, with 7 bases matching TRBD1. There are 13 residues in the CDR3. CDR1 is KGHDR, CDR2 SFDVKD, per germline. Trimming at V came to 9 bases and at J to 0 bases, leaving 1 base not matched to a gene. The CDR3 DNA reads TGTGCCACCGGGGACAGCTCCTACAATGAGCAGTTCTTC. Translated: CATGDSSYNEQFF.

Many counts were recorded for this clonotype. This sequence joins TRBV29-1 and TRBJ1-1; D gene unclear. Trimming removed 4 bases from V and 4 bases from J, with 7 bases in between. This CDR3 comprises 11 residues. Germline V CDR1 and CDR2: SQVTM, ANQGSEA. CDR3: CSVVSVTEAFF. The CDR3 nucleotides read TGCAGCGTTGTTTCGGTCACTGAAGCTTTCTTT.

In its sample, this clonotype was seen many times. The chain carries TRBV28 and TRBJ2-7; tentatively, D is TRBD2 (6 bases). Germline V gene data show CDR1 as MDHEN and CDR2 as SYDVKM. V lost 2 bases, J lost 3 bases, and 17 bases lay in between. There are 16 residues in the CDR3. For the CDR3, the DNA is TGTGCCAGCAGTTTAGGGTTTCGGGAGCGGCGCTACGAGCAGTACTTC. It translates to CASSLGFRERRYEQYF.

The chain combines TRBV14 with TRBJ2-1; D gene uncertain. Germline loops: CDR1 SGHDN, CDR2 FVKESK. The CDR3 consists of 15 residues. V dropped 1 base and J dropped 4 bases, with 11 bases sitting between them. The CDR3 DNA reads TGTGCCAGCAGCCAAGTGCCAGTCTCTTACAATGAGCAGTTCTTC. Translated, it gives CASSQVPVSYNEQFF.

This clonotype has just one count. V usage is TRBV7-6 and J usage is TRBJ2-5; D perhaps matches TRBD1 (7 bases). The CDR3 is 15 amino acids. V shed 1 base and J shed 5 bases, with 14 bases lying between them. CDR1 and CDR2 (germline): SGHVS, FNYEAQ. CDR3 loop: CASSLEHAGGETQYF. The CDR3 nucleotides read TGTGCCAGCAGCTTAGAGCATGCAGGGGGGGAGACCCAGTACTTC.

In its sample, this clonotype was seen a few times. V and J are TRBV2 and TRBJ2-7, with 9 bases lining up with TRBD2. J was trimmed by 4 bases and V by 7 bases; bases with no gene match: 11. This CDR3 region has 15 residues. Germline-derived CDR1 and CDR2 are SNHLY and FYNNEI. For the CDR3, the DNA is TGTGCCAGCAACGGGGGGCGGGAGGGCCAGTACGAGCAGTACTTC. It is translated as CASNGGREGQYEQYF.

This clonotype was seen ten or more times. V is TRBV4-1 and J is TRBJ1-1; no reliable D call. V lost 4 bases, J lost 1 base, and 13 bases lay in between. This CDR3 is 15 amino acids long. Germline CDR1 reads MGHRA; CDR2 reads YSYEKL. The CDR3 sequence: CASSPPLIANTEAFF. The CDR3, as DNA: TGCGCCAGCAGCCCTCCTCTCATCGCGAACACTGAAGCTTTCTTT.

This clonotype was seen a handful of times. The chain links TRBV27 to TRBJ2-7; maybe TRBD2 (5 bases). CDR1 and CDR2 from the germline V gene are MNHEY and SMNVEV (reference sequence). V lost 3 bases and J lost 5, with 8 bases in between. The length of the CDR3 is 12 residues. Here the CDR3 reads CASSFGENEQYF. In nucleotides, the CDR3 is TGTGCCAGCAGTTTCGGGGAAAACGAGCAGTACTTC.

Only a few counts were recorded for this clonotype. J is TRBJ2-3 and V is TRBV12-3 or TRBV12-4; D call uncertain. The V gene lost 6 bases and the J gene lost 0 bases, with 19 bases spanning the gap. The CDR3 is 17 residues long. The CDR3 is CASSLDRLEWSTDTQYF. CDR3 DNA: TGTGCCAGCAGCCTTGATCGGTTGGAGTGGAGCACAGATACGCAGTATTTT.

This clonotype was found a few times. The genes are TRBV18 and TRBJ2-1; 8 nucleotides align to TRBD2. The V segment lost 4 bases and the J segment 0 bases; nucleotides outside the gene matches: 5. The CDR3 consists of 16 residues. CDR1 is KGHSH, CDR2 LQKENI, per germline. The CDR3 spells CASSLVAGSSYNEQFF. For the CDR3, the DNA is TGTGCCAGCTCACTGGTAGCGGGGAGCTCCTACAATGAGCAGTTCTTC.

V is TRBV4-1 and J is TRBJ1-1; no clear D gene. CDR3 length: 13 amino acids. Germline CDR1 MGHRA, CDR2 YSYEKL. V was clipped by 4 bases and J by 4 bases, with 10 bases between them. In DNA, the CDR3 is TGCGCCAGCAGCCGGAAGGTAGGCACTGAAGCTTTCTTT. It specifies CASSRKVGTEAFF.

V usage is TRBV29-1 and J usage is TRBJ2-5; D is ambiguous. The CDR3 contains 14 residues. The germline CDR1 and CDR2 sequences are SQVTM and ANQGSEA. V shed 6 bases and J shed 3 bases, with 17 bases lying between them. As DNA, the CDR3 is TGCAGCGTCCCCTCTGATGGGATGGAAGAGACCCAGTACTTC. This translates into CSVPSDGMEETQYF.

The chain joins TRBV4-1 to TRBJ2-7; 7 nucleotides agree with TRBD1. Losses at the gene ends were 6 bases for V and 3 bases for J; bases not matched to a gene: 17. Germline V gives CDR1 MGHRA, CDR2 YSYEKL. This CDR3 is 17 amino acids long. The CDR3 loop reads CASRRHSGQAQVYEQYF. The CDR3, as DNA: TGCGCCAGCAGGCGGCACTCTGGACAGGCCCAAGTCTACGAGCAGTACTTC.

This clonotype turned up a few times. The chain carries TRBV4-1 and TRBJ2-5; a weak D match, TRBD1 (5 bases). V shed 1 base and J shed 5 bases, with 11 bases lying between them. The CDR3 covers 14 residues. Germline values: CDR1 MGHRA, CDR2 YSYEKL. CDR3: CASSQVSGAETQYF. The DNA for the CDR3 is TGCGCCAGCAGCCAAGTTTCTGGGGCCGAGACCCAGTACTTC.

This clonotype has a count of ten or more. This sequence joins TRBV3-1 and TRBJ1-1; 7 nucleotides agree with TRBD1. The ends lost 6 bases at V and 6 bases at J; junction bases unmatched: 4. The CDR3 covers 12 residues. Germline values: CDR1 LGHDT, CDR2 YNNKEL (reference sequence). Here the CDR3 reads CASSPTGSEAFF. In DNA, the CDR3 is TGTGCCAGCAGTCCGACAGGGTCTGAAGCTTTCTTT.

This clonotype was recorded a few times. Its ends do not fully match the called genes, so a read error is possible. The chain is built from TRBV7-7 and TRBJ2-7; D possibly corresponds to TRBD2 (5 bases). The germline gives CDR1 SSHAT, CDR2 FNYEAQ (reference sequence). CDR3 length: 14 amino acids. The CDR3 sequence is CASSPGISSYEQYF. For the CDR3, the DNA is TGTGCTAGCAGCCCCGGGATTTCGTCCTACGAGCAGTACTTC.

This sequence joins TRBV4-1 and TRBJ2-7; D is unresolved. The germline V and J ends were trimmed by 0 bases and 2 bases, with 8 bases remaining between them. The CDR3 covers 14 residues. The germline CDR1 and CDR2 sequences are MGHRA and YSYEKL. The CDR3 spells CASSQESETYEQYF. CDR3 coding DNA: TGCGCCAGCAGCCAAGAAAGCGAAACCTACGAGCAGTACTTC.

This chain links TRBV27 with TRBJ1-6; 10 nucleotides line up with TRBD1. The germline V gene has CDR1 MNHEY and CDR2 SMNVEV (reference sequence). CDR3 size: 14 residues. V was pared by 2 bases and J by 13 bases, with 5 bases of the junction left unmatched. This CDR3 is CASSLTRGQGPLHF. The CDR3 coding sequence is TGTGCCAGCAGTTTAACCCGGGGACAGGGGCCCCTCCACTTT.

V is TRBV6-5 and J is TRBJ1-1; no reliable D call. Trimming removed 2 bases at V and 5 bases at J, with 15 bases between. Germline V lookup: CDR1 MNHEY, CDR2 SVGAGI. The length of the CDR3 is 15 residues. The CDR3 bases are TGTGCCAGCAGTTACCCATATCCGGGGAATACTGAAGCTTTCTTT. It translates to CASSYPYPGNTEAFF.

In this sample, this clonotype turned up a few times. The genes are TRBV27 and TRBJ2-7; 11 nucleotides agree with TRBD1. The CDR3 consists of 17 residues. Germline V gene sequence: CDR1 MNHEY, CDR2 SMNVEV (reference sequence). Germline trimming cut 1 base from V and 3 bases from J; bases unmatched to any gene: 8. CDR3 in amino acids: CASSLLGGTGGSYEQYF. In DNA, the CDR3 is TGTGCCAGCAGTTTATTAGGAGGGACAGGGGGAAGCTACGAGCAGTACTTC.

The chain is built from TRBV9 and TRBJ2-5; 7 bases match TRBD1. Germline V gene sequence: CDR1 SGDLS, CDR2 YYNGEE. Trimming at V came to 4 bases and at J to 2 bases, leaving 8 bases not matched to a gene. CDR3 length: 15 amino acids. The CDR3 protein is CASSSEWTGQETQYF. DNA of the CDR3: TGTGCCAGCAGCTCGGAATGGACAGGACAAGAGACCCAGTACTTC.

V is TRBV14 and J is TRBJ2-2; 14 nucleotides line up with TRBD2. Germline CDR1 and CDR2: SGHDN and FVKESK. The V segment lost 4 bases and the J segment 0 bases; nucleotides outside the gene matches: 22. The CDR3 sequence is 24 residues long. CDR3 in DNA: TGTGCCAGCAGCCGCGGGACTAGCGGGAGTACGGGTCCCCAGGGCTGTGCGAACACCGGGGAGCTGTTTTTT. Encoded protein: CASSRGTSGSTGPQGCANTGELFF.

The rearrangement joins TRBV29-1 to TRBJ2-3; TRBD2 aligns across 15 bases. The CDR3 sequence is 19 residues long. V lost 0 bases to trimming and J lost 0 bases; unmatched junction nucleotides: 7. Germline V gene data show CDR1 as SQVTM and CDR2 as ANQGSEA. The CDR3 spells CSVEDWGLAGGTSTDTQYF. Here the CDR3 DNA reads TGCAGCGTTGAAGATTGGGGACTAGCGGGAGGTACTAGCACAGATACGCAGTATTTT.

This clonotype was observed a handful of times. The V call is TRBV4-2, the J call TRBJ2-6; 9 nucleotides agree with TRBD1. This CDR3 spans 18 amino acids. The V gene end was trimmed by 3 bases and the J gene end by 4 bases; junction bases not matched to a gene: 10. The germline V gene has CDR1 LGHNA and CDR2 YNFKEQ. The CDR3 loop reads CASSQTGGSLSGANVLTF. CDR3 coding DNA: TGTGCCAGCAGCCAGACAGGGGGGTCCCTCTCCGGGGCCAACGTCCTGACTTTC.

At least ten counts were recorded for this clonotype. At one end, the junction sequence differs from germline, possibly due to a read error. This chain links TRBV5-1 with TRBJ1-5; 9 positions match TRBD1. Germline loops: CDR1 SGHRS, CDR2 YFSETQ. This CDR3 has 15 amino acids. DNA of the CDR3: TGTGCCAGCAGCTTGGGACAGGGAAGCAATCAGCCCCAGCATTTT. Its translation: CASSLGQGSNQPQHF.

This chain links TRBV7-3 with TRBJ2-1; perhaps TRBD1 as D (8 bases). V shed 5 bases and J shed 4 bases, with 18 bases lying between them. This CDR3 spans 16 amino acids. CDR1 is SGHTA and CDR2 is FQGTGA in the germline V gene. The CDR3: CASSPITGGGYNEQFF. The CDR3 bases are TGTGCCAGCAGCCCCATTACAGGGGGGGGTTACAATGAGCAGTTCTTC.

This chain uses TRBV21-1 with TRBJ1-2; the table's D gene call, TRBD1, was not cross checked with the DNA. TRBV21-1 is termed a pseudogene. This CDR3 is built from 15 residues. The CDR3 loop reads CASSKDRGRYYGYTF. The CDR3 nucleotides read TGTGCCAGCAGCAAGGACAGGGGGCGATACTATGGCTACACCTTC.

V gene TRBV29-1 combines with J gene TRBJ1-3, with D maybe TRBD1 (6 bases). V lost 2 bases and J lost 0, with 8 bases in between. Germline assignment: CDR1 SQVTM and CDR2 ANQGSEA. This CDR3 contains 14 residues. The CDR3: CSVEKGGSGNTIYF. The CDR3 DNA is TGCAGCGTTGAAAAAGGGGGCTCTGGAAACACCATATATTTT.

Ten or more counts support this clonotype. The chain joins TRBV6-5 to TRBJ2-5; the D is unclear. CDR1 is MNHEY, CDR2 SVGAGI, per germline. This CDR3 region has 14 residues. V dropped 1 base and J dropped 2 bases, with 8 bases sitting between them. This CDR3 is CASSYYGGQETQYF. CDR3 in DNA: TGTGCCAGCAGTTACTATGGCGGTCAAGAGACCCAGTACTTC.

CDR3 sequence (DNA): TGTGCCAGCAGCCAGGCTGCCGGGACTAGCGCCTCCTACGAGCAGTACTTC. Protein: CASSQAAGTSASYEQYF. This sequence joins TRBV4-2 and TRBJ2-7; 10 bases are a match to TRBD2. The trim removed 3 bases at V and 0 bases at J, leaving 8 bases unmatched. Per the germline V gene, CDR1 is LGHNA and CDR2 is YNFKEQ. This CDR3 has 17 residues.